Following are 15 T cell receptor beta chains from one sample sequenced in a study of T cell responses to AZD1222 COVID-19 vaccine. Produced via immunoSEQ multiplex PCR; TCRdb's table is partial and in-frame only. The profile shows under 110,000 clones, 90% of them singletons. The specimen was peripheral blood, collected 28 days after the second AZD1222 dose. These receptor sequences come from an adult who received the AZD1222 COVID-19 vaccine.

The chain links TRBV11-2 to TRBJ1-5; TRBD1 might be the D (5 bases). Germline V CDR1 and CDR2: SGHAT, FQNNGV. The CDR3 loop spans 14 amino acids. The V gene lost 1 base and the J gene lost 2 bases, with 6 bases spanning the gap. DNA of the CDR3: TGTGCCAGCAGCTTAGCGGGGGGCAATCAGCCCCAGCATTTT. It translates to CASSLAGGNQPQHF.

The rearrangement joins TRBV24-1 to TRBJ2-1, with TRBD2 matching over 7 bases. Germline V lookup: CDR1 KGHDR, CDR2 SFDVKD. J lost 5 bases, V lost 4 bases, and 13 bases had no gene match. This CDR3 region has 17 residues. The CDR3 sequence: CATSDRIGLGVHNEQFF. For the CDR3, the DNA is TGTGCCACCAGTGACCGCATCGGACTAGGGGTACACAATGAGCAGTTCTTC.

The chain couples TRBV9 to TRBJ2-7; 7 nucleotides align to TRBD2. CDR3 length equals 15 residues. J lost 2 bases, V lost 3 bases, and 8 bases had no gene match. Looked up from germline, CDR1 is SGDLS and CDR2 is YYNGEE. CDR3 bases: TGTGCCAGCAGCGCCGAGCGGGACGCCACCTACGAGCAGTACTTC. Translated, it gives CASSAERDATYEQYF.

The CDR3 here is CASSLSGWTDTQYF. The CDR3 DNA reads TGTGCCAGCAGCTTATCAGGGTGGACAGATACGCAGTATTTT. The chain links TRBV7-2 to TRBJ2-3, with a possible D match to TRBD1 (5 bases). The germline gives CDR1 SGHTA, CDR2 FQGNSA. The V end lost 2 bases, the J end lost 3 bases, and 9 bases lay between the germline ends. This CDR3 contains 14 residues.

Note on this clone: Other nucleotide sequences in the sample specify the same CDR3. The chain uses TRBV7-3 and TRBJ2-3; TRBD2 matches 13 bases. The V segment lost 5 bases and the J segment 5 bases; nucleotides outside the gene matches: 4. The V gene's germline CDR1 is SGHTA and CDR2 FQGTGA. The CDR3 covers 15 residues. The CDR3 coding sequence is TGTGCCAGCAGCACTAGCGGGGGGGCGGTAGATACGCAGTATTTT. It translates to CASSTSGGAVDTQYF. Filled out from reference TRBV7-3 and TRBJ2-3, the complete variable domain reads GAGVSQTPSNKVTEKGKYVELRCDPISGHTALYWYRQSLGQGPEFLIYFQGTGAADDSGLPNDRFFAVRPEGSVSTLKIQRTERGDSAVYLCASSTSGGAVDTQYFGPGTRLTVL.

The J gene is TRBJ2-4, the V gene TRBV29-1; D is undetermined. Germline V gene lookup returns CDR1 SQVTM and CDR2 ANQGSEA. CDR3 length: 13 residues. V lost 5 bases to trimming and J lost 0 bases, with 8 bases between them. CDR3 nucleotide sequence: TGCAGCGTTTCAAACCAAGCCAAAAACATTCAGTACTTC. Protein: CSVSNQAKNIQYF.

J is TRBJ2-1 and V is TRBV25-1; D is unresolved. The CDR3 is made up of 11 amino acids. Germline lookup yields CDR1 MGHDK and CDR2 SYGVNS. V was shortened by 5 bases and J by 6 bases, with 5 bases between the two germline ends. Here the CDR3 reads CASSWGNEQFF. For the CDR3, the DNA is TGTGCCAGCAGTTGGGGCAATGAGCAGTTCTTC. The complete variable domain, with remaining parts taken from reference TRBV25-1 and TRBJ2-1, reads EADIYQTPRYLVIGTGKKITLECSQTMGHDKMYWYQQDPGMELHLIHYSYGVNSTEKGDLSSESTVSRIRTEHFPLTLESARPSHTSQYLCASSWGNEQFFGPGTRLTVL.

This rearrangement joins TRBV12-3 or TRBV12-4 to TRBJ2-3; D is unresolved. Trimming removed 7 bases at V and 0 bases at J, with 8 bases between. The CDR3 consists of 13 residues. In DNA, the CDR3 is TGTGCCAGCAAGGTCTCTAGCACAGATACGCAGTATTTT. It translates to CASKVSSTDTQYF.

This chain connects TRBV30 to TRBJ2-7; 14 bases align to TRBD2. The CDR3 has 13 amino acids. Germline V gene data show CDR1 as GTSNPN and CDR2 as SVGIG (reference sequence). V trimming: 3 bases; J trimming: 7 bases; junction bases outside the gene matches: 2. In DNA, the CDR3 is TGTGCCTGGAGGGGACTAGCGGGGGATGAGCAGTACTTC. It codes for CAWRGLAGDEQYF.

This clone was picked up one time. The chain has TRBV6-5 and TRBJ1-2; 7 positions agree with TRBD1. This CDR3 is 14 amino acids long. V trimming: 2 bases; J trimming: 7 bases; junction bases outside the gene matches: 7. CDR1 MNHEY and CDR2 SVGAGI come from the germline V gene. The CDR3 reads CASSYPDRDGGYTF. The CDR3 DNA sequence: TGTGCCAGCAGTTACCCAGACAGGGACGGTGGCTACACCTTC.

The chain couples TRBV9 to TRBJ2-2, with D tentatively TRBD1 (5 bases). The CDR3 runs 16 residues. Germline-derived CDR1 and CDR2 are SGDLS and YYNGEE. The V and J ends lost 7 bases and 2 bases respectively, with 18 bases between them. The CDR3 region has the DNA TGTGCCAGCTCACGGGCAGGGCGATTCAACACCGGGGAGCTGTTTTTT. Protein sequence: CASSRAGRFNTGELFF.

This sequence joins TRBV6-5 and TRBJ1-5, with unresolved D. V was pared by 6 bases and J by 4 bases, with 10 bases between. CDR1 is MNHEY, CDR2 SVGAGI, per germline. The CDR3 runs 13 residues. This chain's CDR3 is CASRRGVNQPQHF. The DNA of the CDR3 is TGTGCCAGCAGGCGCGGGGTAAATCAGCCCCAGCATTTT.

The gene calls are TRBV2 and TRBJ2-7; D is unresolved. Germline V gives CDR1 SNHLY, CDR2 FYNNEI. CDR3 length: 11 residues. Trimming shortened V by 5 bases and J by 3 bases, and 5 bases separated the two germline ends. The CDR3 DNA follows: TGTGCCAGCAGTTACAGCTACGAGCAGTACTTC. It specifies CASSYSYEQYF.

The genes are TRBV28 and TRBJ2-5; TRBD2 matches 10 bases. Germline lookup yields CDR1 MDHEN and CDR2 SYDVKM. V lost 5 bases to trimming and J lost 2 bases; unmatched junction nucleotides: 5. CDR3 size: 15 residues. CDR3 DNA: TGTGCCAGCAGTAAACCGGGACTAGCGCAAGAGACCCAGTACTTC. It translates to CASSKPGLAQETQYF.

The chain employs TRBV9 and TRBJ1-6; D unresolved. V shed 0 bases and J shed 9 bases, with 10 bases lying between them. Germline V gives CDR1 SGDLS, CDR2 YYNGEE. The CDR3 covers 14 residues. The CDR3 protein is CASSVGGRASPLHF. The CDR3 nucleotides are TGTGCCAGCAGCGTAGGAGGGCGGGCTTCACCCCTCCACTTT.